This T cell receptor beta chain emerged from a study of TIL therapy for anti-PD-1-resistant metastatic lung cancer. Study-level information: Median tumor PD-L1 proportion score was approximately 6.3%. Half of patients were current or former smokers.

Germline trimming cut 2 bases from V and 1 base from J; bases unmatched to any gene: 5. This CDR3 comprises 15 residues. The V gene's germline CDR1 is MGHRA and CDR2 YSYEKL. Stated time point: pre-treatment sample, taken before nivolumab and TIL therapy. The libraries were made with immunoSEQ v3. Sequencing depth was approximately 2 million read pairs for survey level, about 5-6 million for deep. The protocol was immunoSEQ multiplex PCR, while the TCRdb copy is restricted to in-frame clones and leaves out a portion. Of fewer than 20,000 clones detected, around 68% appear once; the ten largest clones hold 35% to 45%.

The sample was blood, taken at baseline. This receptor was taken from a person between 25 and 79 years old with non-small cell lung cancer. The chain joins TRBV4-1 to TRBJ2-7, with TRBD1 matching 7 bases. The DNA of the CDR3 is TGCGCCAGCAGCCAATTTGGACAGGCGTCCTACGAGCAGTACTTC. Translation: CASSQFGQASYEQYF.